This TCR beta chain came from a study of cytomegalovirus exposure and HLA in healthy donors. About this clone: What it binds is unknown.

The PCR used 60 Vbeta and 13 Jbeta primers. The method was immunoSEQ multiplex PCR; TCRdb's version includes in-frame clones alone and lacks a portion of them. The sample has 150,000 to 200,000 clones; roughly 80% are singletons. V lost 4 bases to trimming and J lost 3 bases, with 8 bases between them. This CDR3 is built from 13 residues. The germline V gene has CDR1 SGHDT and CDR2 YYEEEE. Whole-study findings and limits: A later analysis reportedly identified an Asian-associated ancestry cluster as carrying fewer N-insertions than the approximately 620-donor mean. On later analysis, the bulk of CMV-associated TCR beta chains appeared to be HLA-restricted. Across donors, most TCRs were seen rarely, yet some public ones were widespread. TCR beta V segments were, for the most part, productive about 87% or about 30% of the time in an earlier analysis.

The receptor comes from a woman aged 18 to 35 in good health and CMV-seronegative. The specimen was PBMCs. The chain links TRBV5-6 to TRBJ1-5; D is undetermined. CDR3 protein: CASSLQANQPQHF. In DNA, the CDR3 is TGTGCCAGCAGCCTTCAGGCCAATCAGCCCCAGCATTTT.